This T cell receptor (beta chain) was captured by sequencing in a study of blood T cell repertoires in COVID-19. Per the original methods: Amplification with reference gene primers provided the estimates of nucleated cell counts. TCRdb's table, derived via immunoSEQ multiplex PCR, lists solely in-frame clones and lacks some. That table is the source of V, J and clone size, and D and trimming were worked out from the DNA. Altogether more than 200,000 clones are present, 88% being singletons, with the ten largest covering approximately 0.7%. The sequencing sample was made of peripheral blood. The clonotype comes from a human donor in a cohort sampled during active COVID-19.

This CDR3 reads CASSPQGPRGNEQYF. CDR3 bases: TGTGCCAGCAGCCCACAGGGGCCCCGGGGGAACGAGCAGTACTTC. V and J are TRBV3-1 (or the pseudogene TRBV3-2) and TRBJ2-7; the D gene is possibly TRBD1 (7 bases). Germline V lookup: CDR1 LGHDT, CDR2 YNNKEL (reference sequence). The CDR3 sequence is 15 residues long. Trimming shortened V by 4 bases and J by 5 bases, and 18 bases separated the two germline ends.